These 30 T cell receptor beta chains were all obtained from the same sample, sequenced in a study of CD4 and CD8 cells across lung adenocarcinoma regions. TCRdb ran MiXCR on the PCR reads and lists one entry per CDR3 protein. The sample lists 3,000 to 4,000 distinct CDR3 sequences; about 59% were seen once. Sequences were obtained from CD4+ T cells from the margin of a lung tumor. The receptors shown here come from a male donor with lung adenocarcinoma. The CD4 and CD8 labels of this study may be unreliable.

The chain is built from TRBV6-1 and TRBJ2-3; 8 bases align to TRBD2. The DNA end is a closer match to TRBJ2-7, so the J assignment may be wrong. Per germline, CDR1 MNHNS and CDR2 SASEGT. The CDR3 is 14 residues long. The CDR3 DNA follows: TGTGCCAGCAGAATAAGCGGGAGTAGCTACGAGCAGTACTTC. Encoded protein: CASRISGSSYEQYF.

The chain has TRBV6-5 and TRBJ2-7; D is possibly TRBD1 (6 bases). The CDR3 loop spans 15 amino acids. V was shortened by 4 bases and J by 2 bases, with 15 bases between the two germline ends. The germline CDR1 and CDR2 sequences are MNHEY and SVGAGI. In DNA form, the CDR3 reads TGTGCCAGCAGTTCCGAGGTGACAGGCCCCTACGAGCAGTACTTC. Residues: CASSSEVTGPYEQYF.

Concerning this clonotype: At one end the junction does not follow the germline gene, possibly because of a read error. The CDR3 DNA follows: TGTGCCAGCAGTGAAGCGAACCATCTTGGACAGGGTACCAACGAGCAGTGCTTC. This gives the protein CASSEANHLGQGTNEQCF. The chain employs TRBV6-1 and TRBJ2-5, with 8 bases identical to TRBD1. Germline V gives CDR1 MNHNS, CDR2 SASEGT. This CDR3 is built from 18 residues.

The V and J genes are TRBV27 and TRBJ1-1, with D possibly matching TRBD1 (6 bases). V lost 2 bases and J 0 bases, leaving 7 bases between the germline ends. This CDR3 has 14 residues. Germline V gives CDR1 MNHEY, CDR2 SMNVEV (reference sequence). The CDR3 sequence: CASSLQGLNTEAFF. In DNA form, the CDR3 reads TGTGCCAGCAGTTTACAGGGGTTGAACACTGAAGCTTTCTTT.

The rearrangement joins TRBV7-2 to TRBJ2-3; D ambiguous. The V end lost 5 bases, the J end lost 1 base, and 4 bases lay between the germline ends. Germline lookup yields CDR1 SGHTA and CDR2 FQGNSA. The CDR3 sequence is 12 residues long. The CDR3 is CASSEGTDTQYF. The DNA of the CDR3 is TGTGCCAGCAGCGAGGGCACAGATACGCAGTATTTT.

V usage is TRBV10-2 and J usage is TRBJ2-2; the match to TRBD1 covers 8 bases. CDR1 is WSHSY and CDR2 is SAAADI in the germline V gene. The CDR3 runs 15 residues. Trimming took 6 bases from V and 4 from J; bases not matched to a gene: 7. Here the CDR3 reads CASRQGARGTGELFF. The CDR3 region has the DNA TGCGCCAGCAGGCAGGGGGCTCGAGGCACCGGGGAGCTGTTTTTT.

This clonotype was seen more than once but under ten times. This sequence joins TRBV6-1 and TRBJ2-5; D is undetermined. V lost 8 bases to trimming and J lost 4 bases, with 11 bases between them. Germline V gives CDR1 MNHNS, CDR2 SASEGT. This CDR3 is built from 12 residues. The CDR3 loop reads CASDGFRETQYF. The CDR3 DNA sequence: TGTGCCAGCGACGGGTTTCGAGAGACCCAGTACTTC.

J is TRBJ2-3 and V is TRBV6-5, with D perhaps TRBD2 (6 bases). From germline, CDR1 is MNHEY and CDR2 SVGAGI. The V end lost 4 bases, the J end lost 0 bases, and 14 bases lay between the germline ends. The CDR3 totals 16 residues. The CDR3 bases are TGTGCCAGCAGTTCTATAGCGGCCACTAGCACAGATACGCAGTATTTT. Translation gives CASSSIAATSTDTQYF.

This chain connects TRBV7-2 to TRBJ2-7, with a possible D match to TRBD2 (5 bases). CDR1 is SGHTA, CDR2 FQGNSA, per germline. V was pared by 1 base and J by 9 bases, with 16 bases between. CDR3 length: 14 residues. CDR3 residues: CASSLERSTRGQYF. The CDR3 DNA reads TGTGCCAGCAGCTTAGAACGGTCTACTCGGGGGCAGTACTTC.

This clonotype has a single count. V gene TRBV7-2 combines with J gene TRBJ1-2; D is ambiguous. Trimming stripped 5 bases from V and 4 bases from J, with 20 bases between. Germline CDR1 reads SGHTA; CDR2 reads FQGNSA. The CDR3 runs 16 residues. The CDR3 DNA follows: TGTGCCAGCAGCATGCCGGTTGCGACACGGAGCTATGGCTACACCTTC. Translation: CASSMPVATRSYGYTF.

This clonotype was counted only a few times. The CDR3 coding sequence is TGTGCCAGCAGTAAAGGGACAGCCACTGAAGCTTTCTTT. Protein product: CASSKGTATEAFF. This chain links TRBV6-1 with TRBJ1-1; 7 bases agree with TRBD1. V gave up 5 bases and J gave up 4 bases; unmatched junction bases: 4. Germline CDR1 MNHNS, CDR2 SASEGT. This CDR3 region has 13 residues.

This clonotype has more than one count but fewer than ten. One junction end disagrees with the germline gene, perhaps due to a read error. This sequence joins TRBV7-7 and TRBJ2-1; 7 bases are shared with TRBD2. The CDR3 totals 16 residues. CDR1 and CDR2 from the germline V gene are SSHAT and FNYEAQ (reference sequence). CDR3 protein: CASSLDPGTTTNEQFF. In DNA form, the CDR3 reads TGTGCTAGCAGCTTAGACCCCGGGACTACCACGAATGAGCAGTTCTTC. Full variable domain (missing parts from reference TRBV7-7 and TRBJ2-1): GAGVSQSPRYKVTKRGQDVTLRCDPISSHATLYWYQQALGQGPEFLTYFNYEAQPDKSGLPSDRFSAERPEGSISTLTIQRTEQRDSAMYRCASSLDPGTTTNEQFFGPGTRLTVL.

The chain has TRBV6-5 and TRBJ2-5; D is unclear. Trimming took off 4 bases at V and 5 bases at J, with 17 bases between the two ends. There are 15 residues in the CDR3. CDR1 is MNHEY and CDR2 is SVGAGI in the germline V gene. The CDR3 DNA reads TGTGCCAGCAGTTTACTATACGAGCGTCGGGAGACCCAGTACTTC. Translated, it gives CASSLLYERRETQYF.

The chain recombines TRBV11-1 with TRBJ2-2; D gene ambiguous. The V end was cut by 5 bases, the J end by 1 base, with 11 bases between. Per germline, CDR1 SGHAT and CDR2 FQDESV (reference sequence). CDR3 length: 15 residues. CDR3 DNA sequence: TGTGCCAGCAGCATAGAATGGGAGAACACCGGGGAGCTGTTTTTT. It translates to CASSIEWENTGELFF.

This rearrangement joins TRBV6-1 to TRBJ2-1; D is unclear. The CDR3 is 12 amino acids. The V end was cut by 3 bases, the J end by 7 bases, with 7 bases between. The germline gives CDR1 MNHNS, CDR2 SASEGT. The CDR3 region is CASSDLGNEQFF. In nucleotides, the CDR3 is TGTGCCAGCAGTGATTTGGGGAATGAGCAGTTCTTC.

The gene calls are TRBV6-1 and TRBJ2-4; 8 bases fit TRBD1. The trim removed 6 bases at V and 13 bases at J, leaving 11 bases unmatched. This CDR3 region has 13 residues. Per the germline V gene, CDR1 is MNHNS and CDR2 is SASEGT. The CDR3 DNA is TGTGCCAGCAGCGTTGACAGGGGAAGATTCCAGTACTTC. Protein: CASSVDRGRFQYF.

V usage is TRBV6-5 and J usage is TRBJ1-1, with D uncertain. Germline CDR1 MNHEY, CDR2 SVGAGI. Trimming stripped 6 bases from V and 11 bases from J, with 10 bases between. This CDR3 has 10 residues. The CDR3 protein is CASSLRWAFF. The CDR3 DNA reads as TGTGCCAGCAGCTTAAGGTGGGCTTTCTTT.

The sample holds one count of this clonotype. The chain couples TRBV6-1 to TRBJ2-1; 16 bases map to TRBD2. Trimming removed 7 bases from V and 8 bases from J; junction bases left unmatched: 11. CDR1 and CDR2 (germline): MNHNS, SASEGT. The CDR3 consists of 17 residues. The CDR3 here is CASIKPGLAGGLDEQFF. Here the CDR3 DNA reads TGTGCCAGCATCAAACCGGGACTAGCGGGAGGGCTCGATGAGCAGTTCTTC.

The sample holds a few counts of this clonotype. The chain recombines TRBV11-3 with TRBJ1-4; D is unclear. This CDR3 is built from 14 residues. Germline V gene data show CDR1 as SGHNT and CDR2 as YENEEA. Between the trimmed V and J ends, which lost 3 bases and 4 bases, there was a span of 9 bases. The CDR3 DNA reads TGTGCCAGCAGCTTCTCGAGCTTTAATGAAAAACTGTTTTTT. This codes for CASSFSSFNEKLFF. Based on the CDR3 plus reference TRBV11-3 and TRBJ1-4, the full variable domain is EAGVVQSPRYKIIEKKQPVAFWCNPISGHNTLYWYLQNLGQGPELLIRYENEEAVDDSQLPKDRFSAERLKGVDSTLKIQPAELGDSAVYLCASSFSSFNEKLFFGSGTQLSVL.

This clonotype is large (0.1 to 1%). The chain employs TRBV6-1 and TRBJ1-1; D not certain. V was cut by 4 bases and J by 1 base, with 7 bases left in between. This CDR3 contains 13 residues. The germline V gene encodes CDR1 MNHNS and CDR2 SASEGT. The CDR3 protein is CASSVSGNTEAFF. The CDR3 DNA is TGTGCCAGCAGTGTCTCAGGGAACACTGAAGCTTTCTTT.

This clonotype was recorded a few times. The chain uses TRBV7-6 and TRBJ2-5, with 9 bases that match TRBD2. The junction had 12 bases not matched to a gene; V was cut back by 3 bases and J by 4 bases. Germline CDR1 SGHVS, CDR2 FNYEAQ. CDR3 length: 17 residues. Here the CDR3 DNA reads TGTGCCAGCAGCTTCAATTTGGGCGGGGGGGTTGGAGAGACCCAGTACTTC. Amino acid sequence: CASSFNLGGGVGETQYF.

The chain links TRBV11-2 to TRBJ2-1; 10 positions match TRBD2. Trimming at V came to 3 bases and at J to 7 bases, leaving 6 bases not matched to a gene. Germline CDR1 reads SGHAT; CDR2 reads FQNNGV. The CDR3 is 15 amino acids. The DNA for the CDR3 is TGTGCCAGCAGCTTCACCGGGACTAGCGCGAATGAGCAGTTCTTC. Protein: CASSFTGTSANEQFF.

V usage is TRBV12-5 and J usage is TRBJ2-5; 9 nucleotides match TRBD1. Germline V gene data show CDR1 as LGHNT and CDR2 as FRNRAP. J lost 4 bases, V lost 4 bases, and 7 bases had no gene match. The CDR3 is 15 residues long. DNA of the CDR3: TGTGCTAGTGGTTGGGGAGACAGGGGGGGAGAGACCCAGTACTTC. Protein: CASGWGDRGGETQYF.

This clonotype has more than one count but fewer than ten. CDR3 in DNA: TGCGCCAGCAGCCAAGAGGCCCTCTCACCCCTCCACTTT. It encodes CASSQEALSPLHF. The chain joins TRBV4-1 to TRBJ1-6; D is undetermined. Germline loops: CDR1 MGHRA, CDR2 YSYEKL. V was shortened by 0 bases and J by 10 bases, with 7 bases between the two germline ends. The CDR3 has 13 residues.

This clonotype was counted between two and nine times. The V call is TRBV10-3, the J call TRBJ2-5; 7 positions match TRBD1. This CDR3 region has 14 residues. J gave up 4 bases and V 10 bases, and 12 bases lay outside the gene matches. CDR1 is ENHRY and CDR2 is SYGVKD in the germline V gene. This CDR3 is CATSPLTGRETQYF. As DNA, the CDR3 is TGTGCCACTTCCCCTCTGACAGGGAGAGAGACCCAGTACTTC.

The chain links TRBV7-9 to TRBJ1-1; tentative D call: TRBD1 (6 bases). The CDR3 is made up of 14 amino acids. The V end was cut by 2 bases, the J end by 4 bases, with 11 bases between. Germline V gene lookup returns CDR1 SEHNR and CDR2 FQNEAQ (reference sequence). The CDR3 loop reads CASSLFPTGTEAFF. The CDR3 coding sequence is TGTGCCAGCAGCTTATTCCCGACAGGCACTGAAGCTTTCTTT.

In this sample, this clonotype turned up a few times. Here the CDR3 reads CASSFQGAIQETQYF. The CDR3 DNA reads as TGTGCCAGCAGTTTCCAGGGGGCAATCCAAGAGACCCAGTACTTC. The V and J genes are TRBV6-5 and TRBJ2-5; 8 bases are shared with TRBD1. This CDR3 is 15 amino acids long. Germline trimming cut 4 bases from V and 1 base from J; bases unmatched to any gene: 5. Germline V gene data show CDR1 as MNHEY and CDR2 as SVGAGI.

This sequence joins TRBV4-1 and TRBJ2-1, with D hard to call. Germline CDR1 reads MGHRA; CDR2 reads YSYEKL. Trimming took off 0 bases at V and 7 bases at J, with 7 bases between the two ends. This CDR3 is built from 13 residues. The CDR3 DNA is TGCGCCAGCAGCCAAGAATCCCAGAATGAGCAGTTCTTC. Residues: CASSQESQNEQFF.

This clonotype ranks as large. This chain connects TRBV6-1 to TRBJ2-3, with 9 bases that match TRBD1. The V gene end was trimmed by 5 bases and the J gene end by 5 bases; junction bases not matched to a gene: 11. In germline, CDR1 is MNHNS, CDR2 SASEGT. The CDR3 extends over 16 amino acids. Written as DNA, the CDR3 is TGTGCCAGCAGTAAAGGGACAGGGCCCTACGGAGATACGCAGTATTTT. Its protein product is CASSKGTGPYGDTQYF.

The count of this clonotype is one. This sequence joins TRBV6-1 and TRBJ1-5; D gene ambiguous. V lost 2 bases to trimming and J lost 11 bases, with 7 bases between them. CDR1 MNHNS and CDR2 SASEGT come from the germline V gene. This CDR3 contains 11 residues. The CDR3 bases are TGTGCCAGCAGTGAATTCGAGGCCCAGCATTTT. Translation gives CASSEFEAQHF.